A selection of T cell receptor beta chains follows, all from one sample in a study of Ad26.COV2.S vaccination and SARS-CoV-2 variants. Method: immunoSEQ multiplex PCR; TCRdb's copy keeps in-frame clones and lacks some. Counted here are a few hundred thousand clones, 88% occurring once; the ten biggest clones make up about 4%. The sequences come from peripheral blood, collected in a trial of Ad26.COV2.S vaccine versus placebo. Receptors originate from a person between 18 and 60 years old who received the Ad26.COV2.S COVID-19 vaccine or a placebo. Each CDR3 is given with its conserved first and last residue. Fields, in order: J gene, D gene, clone size, V gene, CDR3 protein, CDR3 DNA. D genes are given only for firm matches. Rows may omit the clone size; those that give it use once, few, many or a size class.

J gene: TRBJ2-3; D gene: NA; clone size: NA; V gene: TRBV9; CDR3 protein: CASSTGTYHSTDTQYF; CDR3 DNA: TGTGCCAGCAGCACGGGGACTTACCATAGCACAGATACGCAGTATTTT
J gene: TRBJ1-6; D gene: NA; clone size: NA; V gene: TRBV27; CDR3 protein: CASSPNGGNSPLHF; CDR3 DNA: TGTGCCAGCAGCCCTAATGGCGGCAATTCACCCCTCCACTTT
J gene: TRBJ1-1; D gene: NA; clone size: NA; V gene: TRBV2; CDR3 protein: CASEWAMNTEAFF; CDR3 DNA: TGTGCCAGCGAGTGGGCCATGAACACTGAAGCTTTCTTT
J gene: TRBJ2-5; D gene: NA; clone size: few; V gene: TRBV3-1/TRBV3-2; CDR3 protein: CASSPTHQETQYF; CDR3 DNA: TGTGCCAGCAGCCCGACCCATCAAGAGACCCAGTACTTC
J gene: TRBJ1-2; D gene: NA; clone size: NA; V gene: TRBV16; CDR3 protein: CASSQWGVSPLHTNYGYTF; CDR3 DNA: TGTGCCAGCAGCCAATGGGGGGTGTCCCCGCTCCATACTAACTATGGCTACACCTTC
J gene: TRBJ2-7; D gene: NA; clone size: NA; V gene: TRBV12-3/TRBV12-4; CDR3 protein: CASSSLDSYEQYF; CDR3 DNA: TGTGCCAGCAGTTCCCTGGATAGCTACGAGCAGTACTTC
J gene: TRBJ2-1; D gene: TRBD1; clone size: NA; V gene: TRBV13; CDR3 protein: CASSLRGTGHNEQFF; CDR3 DNA: TGTGCCAGCAGCCTACGTGGGACAGGACACAATGAGCAGTTCTTC
J gene: TRBJ1-1; D gene: NA; clone size: few; V gene: TRBV11-1; CDR3 protein: CASSQVRDRGPEAFF; CDR3 DNA: TGTGCCAGCAGCCAAGTCCGGGACCGCGGTCCTGAAGCTTTCTTT
J gene: TRBJ2-7; D gene: NA; clone size: NA; V gene: TRBV5-1; CDR3 protein: CASSLRFGGESYEQYF; CDR3 DNA: TGCGCCAGCAGCCTCAGGTTCGGGGGTGAGTCTTACGAGCAGTACTTC
J gene: TRBJ1-5; D gene: NA; clone size: NA; V gene: TRBV28; CDR3 protein: CASSLGRGFSNQPQHF; CDR3 DNA: TGTGCCAGCAGTTTGGGGCGCGGATTTAGTAATCAGCCCCAGCATTTT
J gene: TRBJ1-6; D gene: NA; clone size: NA; V gene: TRBV19; CDR3 protein: CASRKSIPYNSPLHF; CDR3 DNA: TGTGCCAGTAGGAAGAGTATCCCCTATAATTCACCCCTCCACTTT
J gene: TRBJ1-2; D gene: NA; clone size: NA; V gene: TRBV6-6; CDR3 protein: CASTENYGYTF; CDR3 DNA: TGTGCCAGCACAGAGAACTATGGCTACACCTTC
J gene: TRBJ1-5; D gene: NA; clone size: NA; V gene: TRBV9; CDR3 protein: CASSGLDGSNQPQHF; CDR3 DNA: TGTGCCAGCAGCGGTCTTGATGGTAGCAATCAGCCCCAGCATTTT
J gene: TRBJ2-1; D gene: NA; clone size: NA; V gene: TRBV7-9; CDR3 protein: CASSLALGEGNEQFF; CDR3 DNA: TGTGCCAGCAGCTTAGCGCTGGGGGAAGGGAATGAGCAGTTCTTC
J gene: TRBJ1-1; D gene: NA; clone size: NA; V gene: TRBV10-2; CDR3 protein: CASSEMENTEAFF; CDR3 DNA: TGCGCCAGCAGTGAAATGGAGAACACTGAAGCTTTCTTT
J gene: TRBJ2-3; D gene: NA; clone size: NA; V gene: TRBV12-3/TRBV12-4; CDR3 protein: CASSVLRTDTQYF; CDR3 DNA: TGTGCCAGCAGTGTTCTACGCACAGATACGCAGTATTTT
J gene: TRBJ1-2; D gene: NA; clone size: NA; V gene: TRBV6-1; CDR3 protein: CASSDVFAYSGYTF; CDR3 DNA: TGTGCCAGCAGTGATGTTTTTGCTTATTCGGGCTACACCTTC
J gene: TRBJ2-3; D gene: TRBD1; clone size: NA; V gene: TRBV5-1; CDR3 protein: CASSSDRLSTDTQYF; CDR3 DNA: TGCGCCAGCAGCTCGGACAGGTTGAGCACAGATACGCAGTATTTT
J gene: TRBJ2-7; D gene: TRBD1; clone size: NA; V gene: TRBV7-8; CDR3 protein: CASSSGQGPSSYEQYF; CDR3 DNA: TGTGCCAGCAGCTCGGGACAGGGCCCTAGCTCCTACGAGCAGTACTTC
J gene: TRBJ2-7; D gene: TRBD1; clone size: NA; V gene: TRBV7-6; CDR3 protein: CASSPGVGQAPYEQYF; CDR3 DNA: TGTGCCAGCAGCCCAGGGGTGGGACAGGCGCCTTACGAGCAGTACTTC
J gene: TRBJ1-5; D gene: NA; clone size: NA; V gene: TRBV6-2/TRBV6-3; CDR3 protein: CASSRGGETLSQPQHF; CDR3 DNA: TGTGCCAGCAGCCGAGGAGGGGAAACCTTATCCCAGCCCCAGCATTTT
J gene: TRBJ1-4; D gene: NA; clone size: NA; V gene: TRBV19; CDR3 protein: CASTAGGGREKLFF; CDR3 DNA: TGTGCCAGTACGGCGGGTGGGGGCCGGGAAAAACTGTTTTTT
J gene: TRBJ2-1; D gene: NA; clone size: NA; V gene: TRBV12-3/TRBV12-4; CDR3 protein: CASSLIPGDEQFF; CDR3 DNA: TGTGCCAGCAGTTTAATCCCAGGGGATGAGCAGTTCTTC
J gene: TRBJ2-3; D gene: NA; clone size: NA; V gene: TRBV6-4; CDR3 protein: CASSDSGGTDTQYF; CDR3 DNA: TGTGCCAGCAGTGACTCGGGAGGCACAGATACGCAGTATTTT
J gene: TRBJ1-2; D gene: TRBD1; clone size: NA; V gene: TRBV28; CDR3 protein: CASNPPWTGGGYTF; CDR3 DNA: TGTGCCAGCAACCCACCCTGGACAGGGGGCGGCTACACCTTC
J gene: TRBJ2-7; D gene: TRBD1; clone size: NA; V gene: TRBV28; CDR3 protein: CASSFVQGASYEQYF; CDR3 DNA: TGTGCCAGCAGTTTTGTCCAGGGGGCTTCCTACGAGCAGTACTTC
J gene: TRBJ1-1; D gene: NA; clone size: NA; V gene: TRBV3-1/TRBV3-2; CDR3 protein: CASRPGTNTEAFF; CDR3 DNA: TGTGCCAGCAGACCTGGGACAAACACTGAAGCTTTCTTT
J gene: TRBJ1-3; D gene: TRBD1; clone size: NA; V gene: TRBV6-5; CDR3 protein: CASSYSGTGGNTIYF; CDR3 DNA: TGTGCCAGCAGTTACTCGGGGACAGGGGGAAACACCATATATTTT
J gene: TRBJ1-2; D gene: TRBD1; clone size: NA; V gene: TRBV7-2; CDR3 protein: CASSGEQGALKGYTF; CDR3 DNA: TGTGCCAGCAGCGGAGAACAGGGGGCTTTGAAGGGCTACACCTTC
J gene: TRBJ2-1; D gene: TRBD2; clone size: NA; V gene: TRBV6-2/TRBV6-3; CDR3 protein: CASSASGGSYNEQFF; CDR3 DNA: TGTGCCAGCAGCGCTAGCGGTGGATCCTACAATGAGCAGTTCTTC
J gene: TRBJ2-7; D gene: TRBD1; clone size: NA; V gene: TRBV6-5; CDR3 protein: CASSYSLQGRHEQYF; CDR3 DNA: TGTGCCAGCAGTTACTCTTTACAGGGGCGTCACGAGCAGTACTTC
J gene: TRBJ2-1; D gene: NA; clone size: NA; V gene: TRBV7-9; CDR3 protein: CASSPRAYLRTNEQFF; CDR3 DNA: TGTGCCAGCAGCCCCCGGGCGTACCTGAGAACCAATGAGCAGTTCTTC
J gene: TRBJ2-5; D gene: NA; clone size: NA; V gene: TRBV6-5; CDR3 protein: CASSYSRRQARDTQYF; CDR3 DNA: TGTGCCAGCAGTTACTCGCGCAGACAGGCAAGAGATACCCAGTACTTC
J gene: TRBJ1-1; D gene: TRBD1; clone size: NA; V gene: TRBV6-5; CDR3 protein: CASSYANRGTEAFF; CDR3 DNA: TGTGCCAGCAGTTACGCCAACAGGGGCACTGAAGCTTTCTTT
J gene: TRBJ2-5; D gene: NA; clone size: NA; V gene: TRBV2; CDR3 protein: CASSDSRRAGGETQYF; CDR3 DNA: TGTGCCAGCAGTGACAGTCGCAGGGCGGGTGGAGAGACCCAGTACTTC
J gene: TRBJ2-7; D gene: TRBD1; clone size: NA; V gene: TRBV5-4; CDR3 protein: CASSPAGQAVGYEQYF; CDR3 DNA: TGTGCCAGCAGCCCTGCTGGACAGGCCGTCGGCTACGAGCAGTACTTC
J gene: TRBJ1-1; D gene: NA; clone size: NA; V gene: TRBV4-3; CDR3 protein: CASSQELGLNTEAFF; CDR3 DNA: TGCGCCAGCAGCCAAGAACTCGGCCTGAACACTGAAGCTTTCTTT
J gene: TRBJ2-1; D gene: TRBD1; clone size: NA; V gene: TRBV4-3; CDR3 protein: CASSASGTGKFSEQFF; CDR3 DNA: TGCGCCAGCAGCGCATCCGGGACAGGGAAGTTTAGTGAGCAGTTCTTC
J gene: TRBJ2-2; D gene: TRBD1; clone size: NA; V gene: TRBV27; CDR3 protein: CASSKIGTGGIGELFF; CDR3 DNA: TGTGCCAGCAGTAAAATAGGGACAGGGGGGATCGGGGAGCTGTTTTTT
J gene: TRBJ1-3; D gene: NA; clone size: NA; V gene: TRBV6-4; CDR3 protein: CASSSQAGGGNTIYF; CDR3 DNA: TGTGCCAGCAGTTCACAGGCTGGTGGGGGAAACACCATATATTTT
J gene: TRBJ2-2; D gene: NA; clone size: NA; V gene: TRBV6-4; CDR3 protein: CASSDSMETGELFF; CDR3 DNA: TGTGCCAGCAGTGACTCTATGGAAACCGGGGAGCTGTTTTTT
J gene: TRBJ2-5; D gene: NA; clone size: NA; V gene: TRBV2; CDR3 protein: CASSAVGLRGETQYF; CDR3 DNA: TGTGCCAGCAGCGCCGTTGGACTGCGGGGAGAGACCCAGTACTTC
J gene: TRBJ2-1; D gene: TRBD1; clone size: NA; V gene: TRBV2; CDR3 protein: CASSDLPSQGSSYNEQFF; CDR3 DNA: TGTGCCAGCAGTGACTTGCCCTCACAGGGGAGCTCCTACAATGAGCAGTTCTTC
J gene: TRBJ2-3; D gene: TRBD2; clone size: NA; V gene: TRBV6-4; CDR3 protein: CASSVGGGAGTDTQYF; CDR3 DNA: TGTGCCAGCAGTGTTGGCGGGGGGGCCGGGACAGATACGCAGTATTTT